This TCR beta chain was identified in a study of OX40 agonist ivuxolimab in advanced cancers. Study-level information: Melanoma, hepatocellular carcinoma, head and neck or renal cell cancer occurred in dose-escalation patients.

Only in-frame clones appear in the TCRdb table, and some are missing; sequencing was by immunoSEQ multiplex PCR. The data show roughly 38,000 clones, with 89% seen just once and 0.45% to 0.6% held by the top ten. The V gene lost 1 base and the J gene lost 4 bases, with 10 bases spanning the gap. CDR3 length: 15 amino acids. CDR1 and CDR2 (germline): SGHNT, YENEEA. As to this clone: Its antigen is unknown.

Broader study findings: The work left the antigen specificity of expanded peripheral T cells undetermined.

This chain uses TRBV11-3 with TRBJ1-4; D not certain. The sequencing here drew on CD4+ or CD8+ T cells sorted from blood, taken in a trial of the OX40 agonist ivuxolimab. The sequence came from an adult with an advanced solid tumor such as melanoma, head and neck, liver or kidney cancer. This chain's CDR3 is CASSLGGGFNEKLFF. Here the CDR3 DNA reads TGTGCCAGCAGCTTAGGAGGAGGGTTTAATGAAAAACTGTTTTTT.